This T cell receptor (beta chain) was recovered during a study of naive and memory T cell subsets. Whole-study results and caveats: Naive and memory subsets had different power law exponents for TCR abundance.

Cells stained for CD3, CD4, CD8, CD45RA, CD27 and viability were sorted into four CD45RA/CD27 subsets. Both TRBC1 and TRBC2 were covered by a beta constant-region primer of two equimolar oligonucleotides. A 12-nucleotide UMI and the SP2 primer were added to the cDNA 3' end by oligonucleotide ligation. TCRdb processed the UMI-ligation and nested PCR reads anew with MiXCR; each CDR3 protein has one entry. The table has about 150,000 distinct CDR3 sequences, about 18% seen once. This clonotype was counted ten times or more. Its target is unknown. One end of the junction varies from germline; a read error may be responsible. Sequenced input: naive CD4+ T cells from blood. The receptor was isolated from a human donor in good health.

The CDR3 sequence is CASSFQGTYEQYF. The CDR3 region has the DNA TGCGCCAGCAGCTTTCAGGGCACCTACGAGCAGTACTTC. This rearrangement joins TRBV12-3 or TRBV12-4 to TRBJ2-7, with a tentative D call TRBD1 (5 bases). This CDR3 is built from 13 residues.